The 31 T cell receptor beta chains presented below share a single source sample, sequenced in a study of shared clonotypes between healthy human individuals. Only in-frame clones appear in the TCRdb table, and some are missing; sequencing was by immunoSEQ multiplex PCR. The table has some 1.1 million clones, 70% to 85% seen once. Sequenced: memory CD4+ T cells from PBMCs. The subset is: CD45RA-negative fraction. These receptors all come from a man younger than 35 in good health. Some clones in this sample may be carry-over from other donors' samples.

DNA for the CDR3: TGCAGCGTTGTCGGTCTAGCGAATAACATTCAGTACTTC. Protein product: CSVVGLANNIQYF. The gene calls are TRBV29-1 and TRBJ2-4, with D perhaps TRBD2 (6 bases). V lost 4 bases, J lost 7 bases, and 14 bases lay in between. The germline V gene has CDR1 SQVTM and CDR2 ANQGSEA. This CDR3 region has 13 residues. The full variable domain, in which reference TRBV29-1 and TRBJ2-4 provide the parts outside the CDR3, is SAVISQKPSRDICQRGTSLTIQCQVDSQVTMMFWYRQQPGQSLTLIATANQGSEATYESGFVIDKFPISRPNLTFSTLTVSNMSPEDSSIYLCSVVGLANNIQYFGAGTRLSVL.

This sequence joins TRBV4-2 and TRBJ2-1, with TRBD2 matching over 9 bases. This CDR3 is built from 17 residues. The germline V gene encodes CDR1 LGHNA and CDR2 YNFKEQ. Losses at the gene ends were 3 bases for V and 0 bases for J; bases not matched to a gene: 6. In DNA form, the CDR3 reads TGTGCCAGCAGCCAGCACCTAGCGGGAACCTCCTACAATGAGCAGTTCTTC. It yields the protein CASSQHLAGTSYNEQFF.

This clone has a handful of counts. The rearrangement uses TRBV27 and TRBJ2-7; D remains ambiguous. CDR3 size: 15 residues. Germline V gene lookup returns CDR1 MNHEY and CDR2 SMNVEV (reference sequence). Trimming shortened V by 5 bases and J by 10 bases, and 24 bases separated the two germline ends. In DNA form, the CDR3 reads TGTGCCAGCAGTCCCCGGGTCGGGCAGGCCCCGCTACAGTACTTC. Encoded protein: CASSPRVGQAPLQYF.

V and J are TRBV7-9 and TRBJ2-2; D remains ambiguous. This CDR3 region has 15 residues. V lost 4 bases to trimming and J lost 6 bases, with 15 bases between them. CDR1 SEHNR and CDR2 FQNEAQ come from the germline V gene (reference sequence). This CDR3 is CASSSLRAQPGELFF. The CDR3 coding sequence is TGTGCCAGCAGCTCCTTAAGGGCCCAGCCCGGGGAGCTGTTTTTT.

This chain connects TRBV28 to TRBJ2-3, with TRBD2 identical over 8 bases. Germline V CDR1 and CDR2: MDHEN, SYDVKM. This CDR3 region has 13 residues. DNA for the CDR3: TGTGCAGGACGGGGGGGGAACACAGATACGCAGTATTTT. Its translation: CAGRGGNTDTQYF.

This clone was seen a few times. This rearrangement joins TRBV30 to TRBJ1-5; 8 positions match TRBD1. CDR1 and CDR2 from the germline V gene are GTSNPN and SVGIG (reference sequence). There are 13 residues in the CDR3. Trimming cost V 2 bases and J 6 bases; bases outside gene matches: 3. CDR3 sequence (DNA): TGTGCCTGGAGTCCAGGGGGCGGTCAGCCCCAGCATTTT. It yields the protein CAWSPGGGQPQHF.

This chain connects TRBV6-5 to TRBJ1-1; D perhaps matches TRBD1 (5 bases). Germline V gene lookup returns CDR1 MNHEY and CDR2 SVGAGI. Trimming removed 5 bases at V and 2 bases at J, with 12 bases between. The CDR3 has 14 residues. The CDR3 reads CASSKTGLNTEAFF. The CDR3 nucleotides are TGTGCCAGCAGTAAAACGGGGCTTAACACTGAAGCTTTCTTT.

The rearrangement links TRBV10-3 to TRBJ1-5, with TRBD1 identical over 9 bases. CDR3 length: 14 amino acids. Trimming removed 6 bases from V and 5 bases from J; junction bases left unmatched: 5. Looked up from germline, CDR1 is ENHRY and CDR2 is SYGVKD. This chain's CDR3 is CAIRGQGDYQPQHF. Written as DNA, the CDR3 is TGTGCCATCAGGGGACAGGGAGACTATCAGCCCCAGCATTTT.

The chain joins TRBV28 to TRBJ2-1; TRBD2 aligns across 12 bases. CDR3 length: 15 residues. Unmatched junction bases numbered 4, after V lost 6 bases and J lost 4 bases. Germline lookup yields CDR1 MDHEN and CDR2 SYDVKM. CDR3 loop: CASSPSGRGYNEQFF. DNA of the CDR3: TGTGCCAGCAGCCCTAGCGGGAGGGGGTACAATGAGCAGTTCTTC. Full variable domain (rest looked up from reference TRBV28 and TRBJ2-1): DVKVTQSSRYLVKRTGEKVFLECVQDMDHENMFWYRQDPGLGLRLIYFSYDVKMKEKGDIPEGYSVSREKKERFSLILESASTNQTSMYLCASSPSGRGYNEQFFGPGTRLTVL.

Of note for this clone: Within the sample, other DNA sequences also encode this same CDR3. J is TRBJ2-5 and V is TRBV9, with 11 positions matching TRBD2. The CDR3 sequence is 14 residues long. CDR1 is SGDLS, CDR2 YYNGEE, per germline. V shed 3 bases and J 4 bases; nucleotides not matched to a gene: 2. Written as DNA, the CDR3 is TGTGCCAGCAGCGCCGGACTAGCGGGAGAGACCCAGTACTTC. Its translation: CASSAGLAGETQYF.

The CDR3 DNA is TGTGCCATCGCTAGCGGGACGGACACCGGGGAGCTGTTTTTT. Protein sequence: CAIASGTDTGELFF. This chain uses TRBV10-3 with TRBJ2-2, with TRBD2 matching 9 bases. V gave up 8 bases and J gave up 3 bases; unmatched junction bases: 4. The CDR3 has 14 amino acids. Germline V CDR1 and CDR2: ENHRY, SYGVKD.

The chain has TRBV19 and TRBJ1-1; D not resolved. Germline CDR1 LNHDA, CDR2 SQIVND (reference sequence). This CDR3 has 13 amino acids. V shed 6 bases and J shed 8 bases, with 16 bases lying between them. CDR3 sequence reads: CASRIQRFGEAFF. The DNA of the CDR3 is TGTGCCAGTAGGATACAACGCTTCGGCGAAGCTTTCTTT.

The chain links TRBV10-3 to TRBJ2-7; TRBD2 aligns across 16 bases. The CDR3 length is 17 residues. Germline values: CDR1 ENHRY, CDR2 SYGVKD. Trimming cost V 4 bases and J 0 bases; bases outside gene matches: 3. The CDR3 nucleotides read TGTGCCATCAGTGGGGGACTAGCGGGAGGGCACTCCTACGAGCAGTACTTC. Protein: CAISGGLAGGHSYEQYF.

This clone was seen a few times. CDR3 residues: CASSRPGQGIYEQYF. DNA for the CDR3: TGTGCCAGCAGCCGACCGGGACAGGGGATTTACGAGCAGTACTTC. The chain is built from TRBV13 and TRBJ2-7; 10 bases align to TRBD1. Trimming at V came to 5 bases and at J to 4 bases, leaving 8 bases not matched to a gene. Germline V gene data show CDR1 as PRHDT and CDR2 as FYEKMQ (reference sequence). The CDR3 has 15 amino acids.

This clone was detected many times. The chain joins TRBV10-3 to TRBJ1-3; D call uncertain. The V gene lost 4 bases and the J gene lost 0 bases, with 4 bases spanning the gap. CDR1 is ENHRY and CDR2 is SYGVKD in the germline V gene. This CDR3 is built from 13 residues. CDR3 in DNA: TGTGCCATCAGTGTGACCTCTGGAAACACCATATATTTT. It translates to CAISVTSGNTIYF.

The rearrangement uses TRBV7-2 and TRBJ2-7; no firm D call. V lost 6 bases to trimming and J lost 2 bases, with 17 bases between them. Germline values: CDR1 SGHTA, CDR2 FQGNSA. There are 15 residues in the CDR3. CDR3 loop: CASRPGSLPPYEQYF. As DNA, the CDR3 is TGTGCCAGCAGACCGGGCAGCCTTCCCCCCTACGAGCAGTACTTC.

Turning to this clone: Other nucleotide sequences from this sample produce the same CDR3. The chain employs TRBV6-1 and TRBJ2-7; D gene uncertain. Germline V gene sequence: CDR1 MNHNS, CDR2 SASEGT. The ends were cut back, 6 bases at V and 3 bases at J, with 6 bases in the middle. This CDR3 spans 11 amino acids. In DNA, the CDR3 is TGTGCCAGCAGGGGCCACTACGAGCAGTACTTC. Translated: CASRGHYEQYF.

This CDR3 reads CASSVEGRSAGELFF. The CDR3 nucleotides read TGTGCCAGCAGCGTAGAGGGCAGATCAGCCGGGGAGCTGTTTTTT. V and J are TRBV9 and TRBJ2-2; D gene ambiguous. Trimming removed 0 bases from V and 6 bases from J, with 12 bases in between. This CDR3 contains 15 residues. Per germline, CDR1 SGDLS and CDR2 YYNGEE.

Here the CDR3 DNA reads TGTGCCAGCAGCGTTAGCGGGAGGGCCCTCAATGAGCAGTTCTTC. Protein sequence: CASSVSGRALNEQFF. V is TRBV9 and J is TRBJ2-1; 11 bases fit TRBD2. Trimming took 2 bases from V and 6 from J; bases not matched to a gene: 4. The CDR3 covers 15 residues. From germline, CDR1 is SGDLS and CDR2 YYNGEE.

There are a few counts of this clone. This chain connects TRBV28 to TRBJ2-7, with D maybe TRBD1 (6 bases). CDR3 length: 14 residues. Trimming pared 8 bases from V and 5 bases from J, leaving 19 bases between. Germline V gene lookup returns CDR1 MDHEN and CDR2 SYDVKM. CDR3 sequence reads: CASGGVGRANEQYF. The CDR3 nucleotides are TGTGCCAGCGGGGGCGTAGGGCGGGCGAACGAGCAGTACTTC.

This rearrangement joins TRBV5-6 to TRBJ2-1, with 7 positions matching TRBD2. CDR3 size: 13 residues. The germline gives CDR1 SGHDT, CDR2 YYEEEE. Unmatched junction bases numbered 7, after V lost 4 bases and J lost 9 bases. CDR3 coding DNA: TGTGCCAGCAGCCCCCAGCGGGGAGGTGAGCAGTTCTTC. Translated: CASSPQRGGEQFF.

This clone was seen only once. CDR3 residues: CASSLQNLPGELFF. CDR3 coding DNA: TGTGCCAGCAGTTTACAGAACTTACCGGGGGAGCTGTTTTTT. V gene TRBV27 combines with J gene TRBJ2-2, with D unresolved. This CDR3 comprises 14 residues. Germline CDR1 reads MNHEY; CDR2 reads SMNVEV (reference sequence). V gave up 2 bases and J gave up 8 bases, with 12 bases separating them.

The rearrangement joins TRBV4-1 to TRBJ2-3, with 7 positions matching TRBD2. Germline-derived CDR1 and CDR2 are MGHRA and YSYEKL. The CDR3 is 15 residues long. V was clipped by 0 bases and J by 4 bases; unmatched bases: 4. The CDR3 sequence is CASSQDWGRADTQYF. CDR3 DNA sequence: TGCGCCAGCAGCCAAGATTGGGGGAGGGCAGATACGCAGTATTTT.

On this clone itself: This specimen includes other DNA sequences encoding the same CDR3. This chain connects TRBV5-1 to TRBJ1-1; weak D call: TRBD1 (6 bases). The length of the CDR3 is 14 residues. Germline V lookup: CDR1 SGHRS, CDR2 YFSETQ. V dropped 4 bases and J dropped 1 base, with 11 bases sitting between them. CDR3 amino acids: CASSPGGGNTEAFF. The CDR3 nucleotides are TGCGCCAGCAGCCCGGGAGGGGGGAACACTGAAGCTTTCTTT.

The gene calls are TRBV6-6 and TRBJ2-7, with 8 bases identical to TRBD2. Germline V gene data show CDR1 as MNHNY and CDR2 as SVGAGI (reference sequence). This CDR3 spans 12 amino acids. V lost 5 bases to trimming and J lost 6 bases; unmatched junction nucleotides: 3. The DNA of the CDR3 is TGTGCCAGCAGTACCCTAGCGGGCGAGCAGTACTTC. This encodes CASSTLAGEQYF.

This clone is a singleton in its sample. The chain carries TRBV7-8 and TRBJ2-5; D is undetermined. Germline V CDR1 and CDR2: SGHVS, FQNEAQ. The CDR3 consists of 15 residues. V lost 0 bases and J 2 bases, leaving 10 bases between the germline ends. This chain's CDR3 is CASSLAGLPQETQYF. CDR3 DNA sequence: TGTGCCAGCAGCTTAGCGGGTCTGCCTCAAGAGACCCAGTACTTC.

To note about this clone: Other DNA sequences within the sample encode an identical CDR3. CDR3: CASSSQGGSYNEQFF. The CDR3 DNA follows: TGTGCCAGCAGCTCACAGGGGGGGTCCTACAATGAGCAGTTCTTC. The chain couples TRBV7-2 to TRBJ2-1; the D gene is possibly TRBD1 (8 bases). CDR3 length equals 15 residues. Germline CDR1 reads SGHTA; CDR2 reads FQGNSA. With 4 bases removed from V and 1 base from J, the gap between germline ends came to 11 bases. The entire variable domain, with the rest obtained from reference TRBV7-2 and TRBJ2-1, is as follows: GAGVSQSPSNKVTEKGKDVELRCDPISGHTALYWYRQSLGQGLEFLIYFQGNSAPDKSGLPSDRFSAERTGGSVSTLTIQRTQQEDSAVYLCASSSQGGSYNEQFFGPGTRLTVL.

In its sample, this clone was seen once. This chain connects TRBV6-6 to TRBJ1-1; possibly TRBD1 for D (5 bases). This CDR3 is built from 12 residues. From germline, CDR1 is MNHNY and CDR2 SVGAGI (reference sequence). Trimming removed 10 bases at V and 4 bases at J, with 13 bases between. The CDR3 nucleotides are TGTGCCATACGGGGGGAGGGCACTGAAGCTTTCTTT. It yields the protein CAIRGEGTEAFF.

The CDR3 reads CASSWGAVTSYEQYF. For the CDR3, the DNA is TGTGCCAGCAGCTGGGGGGCCGTAACCTCCTACGAGCAGTACTTC. The J gene is TRBJ2-7, the V gene TRBV5-4; perhaps D is TRBD1 or TRBD2 (6 bases each). CDR3 size: 15 residues. V lost 3 bases to trimming and J lost 0 bases, with 13 bases between them. Germline V gene data show CDR1 as SGHNT and CDR2 as YYREEE (reference sequence).

This clone was found many times. It is unclear where the CDR3 begins or ends on the DNA, so no DNA is shown, and the CDR3 is as TCRdb lists it. The chain couples TRBV28 to TRBJ1-2; the table's D gene call, TRBD1, was not cross checked with the DNA. The CDR3 is 14 residues long, counting both termini. Per the germline V gene, CDR1 is MDHEN and CDR2 is SYDVKM. The CDR3: CASSSSTGADGYTF.

V usage is TRBV15 and J usage is TRBJ1-4, with unresolved D. Germline V CDR1 and CDR2: LNHNV, YYDKDF (reference sequence). The CDR3 covers 16 residues. Trimming removed 4 bases at V and 0 bases at J, with 12 bases between. CDR3: CATSTTFSATNEKLFF. CDR3 DNA sequence: TGTGCCACCAGCACTACATTCTCGGCAACTAATGAAAAACTGTTTTTT.